This TCR beta chain comes out of a study of T cell changes during pregnancy in multiple sclerosis. Clones were sequenced by immunoSEQ multiplex PCR, and TCRdb holds only the in-frame ones, with some missing. This repertoire shows 30,000 to 45,000 clones, around 90% found once; its top ten account for roughly 0.38%. Specimen: CD4+ T cells from peripheral blood mononuclear cells, collected after pregnancy. This receptor was obtained from a female donor in good health, enrolled as a control in a pregnancy study.

CDR3 coding DNA: TGTGCCAGCAGCCCACCAGGGGGTGATGGCTACACCTTC. Its translation is CASSPPGGDGYTF. The chain is built from TRBV7-8 and TRBJ1-2, with TRBD1 matching 7 bases. Germline V gives CDR1 SGHVS, CDR2 FQNEAQ. The CDR3 sequence is 13 residues long. Trimming at V came to 5 bases and at J to 6 bases, leaving 6 bases not matched to a gene.